This entry is about one T cell receptor beta chain. V dropped 4 bases and J dropped 0 bases, with 16 bases sitting between them. Looked up from germline, CDR1 is LNHDA and CDR2 is SQIVND (reference sequence). The CDR3 runs to 17 residues. As handled by the study authors: Estimation of nucleated cell counts relied on the amplification of reference gene primers. TCRdb keeps only in-frame clones here, not all; method: immunoSEQ multiplex PCR. The D gene and trimming were derived from the DNA, and the V and J assignments and clone size from that table. This table has some 80,000 clones, approximately 80% appearing once. This record belongs to a study of blood T cell repertoires in COVID-19. On the study more broadly: The cDNA or gDNA used as material had been derived from T cells, B-cell-depleted T cells, or PBMCs.

The genes are TRBV19 and TRBJ2-1; D is perhaps TRBD2 (5 bases). The TCR comes from an elderly man with active or convalescent COVID-19. The specimen sequenced was peripheral blood. The chain's CDR3 is CASSKRRSGSSYNEQFF. The CDR3 coding sequence is TGTGCCAGTAGTAAACGAAGATCTGGGAGCTCCTACAATGAGCAGTTCTTC.